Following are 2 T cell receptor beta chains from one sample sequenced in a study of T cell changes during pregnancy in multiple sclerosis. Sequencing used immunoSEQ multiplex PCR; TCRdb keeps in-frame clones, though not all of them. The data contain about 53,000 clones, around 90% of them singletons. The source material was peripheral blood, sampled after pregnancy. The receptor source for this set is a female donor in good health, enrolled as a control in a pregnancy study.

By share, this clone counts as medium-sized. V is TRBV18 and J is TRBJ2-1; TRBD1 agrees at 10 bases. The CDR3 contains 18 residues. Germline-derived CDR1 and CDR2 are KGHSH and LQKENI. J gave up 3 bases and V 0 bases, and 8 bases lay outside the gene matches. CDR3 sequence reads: CASSPPTGGETRYNEQFF. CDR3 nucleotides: TGTGCCAGCTCACCACCGACAGGGGGCGAGACCCGCTACAATGAGCAGTTCTTC.

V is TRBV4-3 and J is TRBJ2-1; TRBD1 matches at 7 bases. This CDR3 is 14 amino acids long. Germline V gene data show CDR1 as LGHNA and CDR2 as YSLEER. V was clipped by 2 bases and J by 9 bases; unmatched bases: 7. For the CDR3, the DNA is TGCGCCAGCAGCCAATATGACAGGGACACTGAGCAGTTCTTC. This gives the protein CASSQYDRDTEQFF.